The 26 T cell receptor beta chains given below trace back to one sample, sequenced in a study of vaccination and CD4 T cells after COVID-19. Sequenced with the Oncomine TCR Beta short-read assay was DNA taken from cultured CD4+ T cells. MiXCR, applied by TCRdb to the PCR reads, yields one record per CDR3 protein. This sample has over 10,000 distinct CDR3 sequences, with roughly 53% found just once. Treatment meaning: roughly ten-day PBMC culture with coronavirus spike peptide pools or control peptides (ViraFEST assay). Antigens for these TCRs are unknown. The specimen was CD4+ T cells from blood, cultured in vitro. All receptors derive from a human donor who had recovered from COVID-19.

This sequence joins TRBV6-1 and TRBJ2-2; D is possibly TRBD2 (6 bases). V was trimmed by 7 bases and J by 1 base, leaving 13 bases between them. The CDR3 runs 15 residues. CDR1 and CDR2 from the germline V gene are MNHNS and SASEGT. The CDR3 sequence is CASTSGDMNTGELFF. The CDR3 DNA follows: TGTGCCAGCACCTCGGGAGATATGAACACCGGGGAGCTGTTTTTT.

The CDR3 DNA is TGCAGTGCTAGAGATCGTCTAGCGGGAGGAGCGTACTTC. Protein product: CSARDRLAGGAYF. This chain uses TRBV20-1 with TRBJ2-7, with 11 bases lining up with TRBD2. With 0 bases clipped from V and 12 bases from J, the junction kept 7 bases outside the gene matches. The CDR3 has 13 residues. CDR1 and CDR2 (germline): DFQATT, SNEGSKA (reference sequence).

This chain uses TRBV6-1 with TRBJ2-3, with TRBD2 matching over 10 bases. The J segment lost 3 bases and the V segment lost 6 bases, leaving 3 bases of the junction unmatched. This CDR3 contains 14 residues. Germline V gene lookup returns CDR1 MNHNS and CDR2 SASEGT. The CDR3, as DNA: TGTGCCAGCAGCGATAGCGGGAGGACAGATACGCAGTATTTT. The encoded protein is CASSDSGRTDTQYF.

The V and J genes are TRBV7-2 and TRBJ1-6; maybe TRBD1 (5 bases). Germline CDR1 is SGHTA and CDR2 is FQGNSA. V was clipped by 2 bases and J by 6 bases, with 14 bases between them. The CDR3 has 16 residues. For the CDR3, the DNA is TGTGCCAGCAGCTTACAAGGGACGGTTGGTAATTCACCCCTCCACTTT. Amino acid sequence: CASSLQGTVGNSPLHF.

The table lists this clonotype with a few counts. V usage is TRBV28 and J usage is TRBJ1-5; D uncertain. In germline, CDR1 is MDHEN, CDR2 SYDVKM. Trimming removed 6 bases from V and 9 bases from J, with 18 bases in between. CDR3 size: 14 residues. The CDR3 sequence: CASSPWGAGRPQHF. The CDR3 DNA reads as TGTGCCAGCAGCCCTTGGGGAGCTGGTCGGCCCCAGCATTTT.

The chain joins TRBV7-9 to TRBJ2-3, with D uncertain. There are 12 residues in the CDR3. Between the trimmed V and J ends, which lost 5 bases and 4 bases, there was a span of 7 bases. Germline lookup yields CDR1 SEHNR and CDR2 FQNEAQ (reference sequence). DNA of the CDR3: TGTGCCAGCAGCCCTGCGGCAGATACGCAGTATTTT. Translation gives CASSPAADTQYF.

The CDR3 nucleotides read TGTGCCAGCAGCCAAGCCCAGGGGGTCTACAATGAGCAGTTCTTC. Residues: CASSQAQGVYNEQFF. The gene calls are TRBV4-2 and TRBJ2-1; TRBD1 matches at 7 bases. The germline V gene has CDR1 LGHNA and CDR2 YNFKEQ. CDR3 length: 15 amino acids. V lost 1 base, J lost 3 bases, and 3 bases stayed unmatched.

The rearrangement links TRBV29-1 to TRBJ1-2; D gene ambiguous. Per the germline V gene, CDR1 is SQVTM and CDR2 is ANQGSEA. Trimming took off 2 bases at V and 1 base at J, with 2 bases between the two ends. This CDR3 is 11 amino acids long. The CDR3 sequence: CSVEFNYGYTF. CDR3 nucleotide sequence: TGCAGCGTTGAATTTAACTATGGCTACACCTTC.

The gene calls are TRBV19 and TRBJ2-2; 9 bases match TRBD1. CDR3 length equals 15 residues. The V gene's germline CDR1 is LNHDA and CDR2 SQIVND (reference sequence). With 11 bases clipped from V and 2 bases from J, the junction kept 9 bases outside the gene matches. This CDR3 is CAVKTGGANTGELFF. The CDR3 DNA reads TGTGCCGTCAAAACAGGGGGCGCAAACACCGGGGAGCTGTTTTTT. Complete variable domain (other parts from reference TRBV19 and TRBJ2-2): DGGITQSPKYLFRKEGQNVTLSCEQNLNHDAMYWYRQDPGQGLRLIYYSQIVNDFQKGDIAEGYSVSREKKESFPLTVTSAQKNPTAFYLCAVKTGGANTGELFFGEGSRLTVL.

This clonotype has a handful of counts. The chain uses TRBV21-1 and TRBJ1-1; TRBD1 was called by the table and not checked on the DNA. TRBV21-1 corresponds to a pseudogene. The CDR3 length is 11 residues. The CDR3 coding sequence is TGTGCCAGCAGGACGGGGGGTGAAGCTTTCTTT. Translating it yields CASRTGGEAFF.

The chain has TRBV7-6 and TRBJ2-7; no definite D call. The V end was cut by 4 bases, the J end by 7 bases, with 11 bases between. This CDR3 has 12 amino acids. CDR1 SGHVS and CDR2 FNYEAQ come from the germline V gene. CDR3: CASSYLVGEQYF. The DNA of the CDR3 is TGTGCCAGCAGCTATTTAGTGGGGGAGCAGTACTTC.

V usage is TRBV6-2 or TRBV6-3 and J usage is TRBJ2-2, with 9 bases aligning to TRBD2. J was trimmed by 6 bases and V by 6 bases; bases with no gene match: 8. The germline CDR1 and CDR2 sequences are MNHEY and SVGEGT. The CDR3 is 15 residues long. The CDR3 loop is CASRLPEREAGELFF. In DNA form, the CDR3 reads TGTGCCAGCAGACTCCCAGAGCGGGAGGCCGGGGAGCTGTTTTTT.

This clonotype was recorded a few times. The chain couples TRBV24-1 to TRBJ2-1, with TRBD2 identical over 10 bases. The CDR3 runs 18 residues. J was trimmed by 2 bases and V by 5 bases; bases with no gene match: 11. The germline CDR1 and CDR2 sequences are KGHDR and SFDVKD. CDR3: CATSARPLAGAPYNEQFF. The CDR3 nucleotides are TGTGCCACCAGTGCCCGACCCCTAGCGGGAGCGCCCTACAATGAGCAGTTCTTC.

This chain links TRBV7-2 with TRBJ2-3; 7 bases are shared with TRBD2. With 2 bases clipped from V and 2 bases from J, the junction kept 7 bases outside the gene matches. Per germline, CDR1 SGHTA and CDR2 FQGNSA. The CDR3 sequence is 16 residues long. CDR3 in DNA: TGTGCCAGCAGCTTACGGATAGCGGGCGTCACAGATACGCAGTATTTT. Its translation is CASSLRIAGVTDTQYF.

This clonotype is judged medium-sized. V is TRBV27 and J is TRBJ2-6; 10 bases align to TRBD2. The CDR3 length is 16 residues. Per germline, CDR1 MNHEY and CDR2 SMNVEV (reference sequence). V was pared by 5 bases and J by 4 bases, with 5 bases of the junction left unmatched. The CDR3 reads CASSGLAAGGANVLTF. CDR3 DNA: TGTGCCAGCAGTGGACTAGCGGCGGGAGGGGCCAACGTCCTGACTTTC.

By sample fraction, this clonotype is medium-sized (0.01 to 0.1%). The chain employs TRBV6-2 or TRBV6-3 and TRBJ1-5, with D tentatively TRBD1 (5 bases). V was trimmed by 0 bases and J by 6 bases, leaving 9 bases between them. Looked up from germline, CDR1 is MNHEY and CDR2 is SVGEGT. This CDR3 has 14 amino acids. The CDR3 bases are TGTGCCAGCAGTTACTCGACAGACACTCAGCCCCAGCATTTT. Protein sequence: CASSYSTDTQPQHF.

The V and J genes are TRBV20-1 and TRBJ1-1, with a possible D match to TRBD1 (5 bases). V was pared by 0 bases and J by 3 bases, with 11 bases between. CDR1 and CDR2 (germline): DFQATT, SNEGSKA (reference sequence). The CDR3 runs 14 residues. The CDR3 loop is CSARDTQGHTEAFF. CDR3 coding DNA: TGCAGTGCTAGAGATACCCAGGGCCACACTGAAGCTTTCTTT.

This clonotype was seen a single time. V usage is TRBV29-1 and J usage is TRBJ2-1; 8 bases agree with TRBD1. This CDR3 contains 14 residues. Germline values: CDR1 SQVTM, CDR2 ANQGSEA. V trimming: 6 bases; J trimming: 3 bases; junction bases outside the gene matches: 7. CDR3 DNA sequence: TGCAGCGTCTCGGCACAGGGGGACTACAATGAGCAGTTCTTC. This translates into CSVSAQGDYNEQFF.

This clonotype ranks as large. The rearrangement uses TRBV27 and TRBJ2-7; 7 bases fit TRBD1. The CDR3 covers 15 residues. Per the germline V gene, CDR1 is MNHEY and CDR2 is SMNVEV (reference sequence). V shed 5 bases, J shed 3 bases, and the junction held 10 bases outside the gene matches. The CDR3 spells CASSAGDSPYYEQYF. The CDR3 coding sequence is TGTGCCAGCAGTGCCGGGGACAGCCCCTACTACGAGCAGTACTTC.

The chain carries TRBV2 and TRBJ2-1; 12 bases match TRBD2. The CDR3 loop spans 14 amino acids. J was trimmed by 9 bases and V by 5 bases; bases with no gene match: 5. CDR1 is SNHLY and CDR2 is FYNNEI in the germline V gene. The CDR3 protein is CASSRKTSGSEQFF. The CDR3, as DNA: TGTGCCAGCAGTCGTAAGACTAGCGGGAGTGAGCAGTTCTTC.

The chain joins TRBV5-1 to TRBJ2-7, with 10 bases aligning to TRBD2. CDR1 and CDR2 from the germline V gene are SGHRS and YFSETQ. Trimming at V came to 0 bases and at J to 3 bases, leaving 3 bases not matched to a gene. The length of the CDR3 is 15 residues. The CDR3 spells CASSLASGRFYEQYF. CDR3 in DNA: TGCGCCAGCAGCTTGGCTAGCGGGAGATTCTACGAGCAGTACTTC.

The rearrangement links TRBV5-1 to TRBJ1-2; D remains ambiguous. The CDR3 sequence is 16 residues long. The germline V gene has CDR1 SGHRS and CDR2 YFSETQ. Trimming cost V 2 bases and J 5 bases, with 19 bases left between them. The DNA for the CDR3 is TGCGCCAGCAGCTTACCAGCCGGCCCCAAGGGTTATGGCTACACCTTC. Its translation: CASSLPAGPKGYGYTF. Using reference TRBV5-1 and TRBJ1-2 for the parts outside the CDR3, the full variable domain is KAGVTQTPRYLIKTRGQQVTLSCSPISGHRSVSWYQQTPGQGLQFLFEYFSETQRNKGNFPGRFSGRQFSNSRSEMNVSTLELGDSALYLCASSLPAGPKGYGYTFGSGTRLTVV.

The chain carries TRBV5-1 and TRBJ1-2; perhaps TRBD1 as D (6 bases). The CDR3 spans 14 residues. Per the germline V gene, CDR1 is SGHRS and CDR2 is YFSETQ. Trimming cost V 5 bases and J 4 bases, with 15 bases left between them. CDR3 residues: CASRDTGGGYGYTF. The DNA of the CDR3 is TGCGCCAGCAGGGATACCGGGGGCGGCTATGGCTACACCTTC. Full variable domain (remainder filled in from reference TRBV5-1 and TRBJ1-2): KAGVTQTPRYLIKTRGQQVTLSCSPISGHRSVSWYQQTPGQGLQFLFEYFSETQRNKGNFPGRFSGRQFSNSRSEMNVSTLELGDSALYLCASRDTGGGYGYTFGSGTRLTVV.

V is TRBV28 and J is TRBJ2-7; D is unclear. The CDR3 is made up of 13 amino acids. Germline V CDR1 and CDR2: MDHEN, SYDVKM. Trimming left V 7 bases short and J 4 bases short, with 14 bases between. This chain's CDR3 is CASTGRTAYEQYF. CDR3 nucleotides: TGTGCCAGCACAGGACGGACGGCATACGAGCAGTACTTC.

The chain is built from TRBV10-3 and TRBJ1-1; 7 bases line up with TRBD1. CDR3 length: 14 residues. Germline V CDR1 and CDR2: ENHRY, SYGVKD. Unmatched junction bases numbered 9, after V lost 6 bases and J lost 5 bases. The CDR3 reads CAISPNRGETEAFF. The CDR3 DNA is TGTGCCATCAGCCCGAACAGGGGCGAAACTGAAGCTTTCTTT.

This clonotype was picked up a small number of times. J is TRBJ2-5 and V is TRBV12-3 or TRBV12-4; D remains ambiguous. This CDR3 has 13 residues. Deletions cut 3 bases from V and 2 bases from J, with 7 bases between. The CDR3 here is CASSFQEQETQYF. In DNA, the CDR3 is TGTGCCAGCAGTTTTCAGGAACAAGAGACCCAGTACTTC.